Shown below are 12 T cell receptor beta chains from a single sample sequenced in a study of blood T cells in healthy people across ages. The use of a sample-barcoded 5' primer and a J-beta primer mix characterized a second PCR of 7 to 11 cycles. TCRdb re-called the 5' RACE reads with MiXCR, one entry per CDR3 protein. This sample has over 750,000 distinct CDR3 sequences, with approximately 25% found just once. These records were also assigned to another study, of T cells of mothers and their children.

Sample: blood. The receptors originated from a boy between 10 and 17 years old in good health.

The chain carries TRBV29-1 and TRBJ2-5; maybe TRBD1 (5 bases). The J call may be faulty, since TRBJ2-7 better matches the DNA end. Germline values: CDR1 SQVTM, CDR2 ANQGSEA. The CDR3 consists of 12 residues. The CDR3 DNA follows: TGCAGCGTTGGCCAGGGTATCGACGAGCAGTACTTC. It translates to CSVGQGIDEQYF.

This clonotype was seen only a few times. The V call is TRBV6-6, the J call TRBJ1-4, with 8 bases matching TRBD1. The junction had 5 bases not matched to a gene; V was cut back by 6 bases and J by 8 bases. The CDR3 spans 13 residues. Looked up from germline, CDR1 is MNHNY and CDR2 is SVGAGI (reference sequence). The CDR3 DNA reads as TGTGCCAGCAGCCTGACAGGGGAAGAAAAACTGTTTTTT. Translation: CASSLTGEEKLFF.

The V and J genes are TRBV7-9 and TRBJ2-7, with 14 bases identical to TRBD2. V lost 5 bases to trimming and J lost 4 bases; unmatched junction nucleotides: 7. The germline gives CDR1 SEHNR, CDR2 FQNEAQ (reference sequence). The CDR3 runs to 16 residues. CDR3 DNA sequence: TGTGCCAGCAGCCCGGGACTAGCGGGAGATATTTACGAGCAGTACTTC. Amino acid sequence: CASSPGLAGDIYEQYF.

The genes are TRBV15 and TRBJ2-1; no definite D call. The end of the DNA aligns better with TRBJ2-5, so the J call may be wrong. The CDR3 sequence is 13 residues long. Per germline, CDR1 LNHNV and CDR2 YYDKDF (reference sequence). CDR3 loop: CATSRDSKKTQYF. DNA for the CDR3: TGTGCCACCAGCAGAGACAGTAAAAAGACCCAGTACTTC.

In this sample, this clonotype turned up a few times. The CDR3 is CASSIRGVYEQYF. As DNA, the CDR3 is TGTGCCAGCAGTATCAGGGGCGTCTACGAGCAGTACTTC. The chain links TRBV28 to TRBJ2-7; possibly TRBD1 for D (6 bases). The CDR3 extends over 13 amino acids. CDR1 and CDR2 (germline): MDHEN, SYDVKM. The V and J ends lost 5 bases and 3 bases respectively, with 11 bases between them.

The sample holds a few counts of this clonotype. The rearrangement links TRBV11-1 to TRBJ2-4; TRBD1 might be the D (6 bases). The CDR3 covers 13 residues. Germline V CDR1 and CDR2: SGHAT, FQDESV (reference sequence). V was pared by 5 bases and J by 5 bases, with 10 bases between. As DNA, the CDR3 is TGTGCCAGCAGCATCTGGACAGAAAACATTCAGTACTTC. Its translation: CASSIWTENIQYF.

The chain combines TRBV6-6 with TRBJ2-2; 7 nucleotides match TRBD1. J lost 7 bases, V lost 4 bases, and 9 bases had no gene match. CDR1 is MNHNY and CDR2 is SVGAGI in the germline V gene (reference sequence). The CDR3 runs to 15 residues. In nucleotides, the CDR3 is TGTGCCAGCAGTTCCGGGACAGAGGATTTCGGGGAGCTGTTTTTT. Its protein is CASSSGTEDFGELFF.

This chain links TRBV29-1 with TRBJ1-2; tentatively, D is TRBD1 (5 bases). Trimming removed 1 base from V and 0 bases from J, with 9 bases in between. Per the germline V gene, CDR1 is SQVTM and CDR2 is ANQGSEA. The CDR3 sequence is 14 residues long. In nucleotides, the CDR3 is TGCAGCGTTGAAGCCTGGGGGGCTAACTATGGCTACACCTTC. Translating it yields CSVEAWGANYGYTF. The variable domain in full, completed from reference TRBV29-1 and TRBJ1-2, reads SAVISQKPSRDICQRGTSLTIQCQVDSQVTMMFWYRQQPGQSLTLIATANQGSEATYESGFVIDKFPISRPNLTFSTLTVSNMSPEDSSIYLCSVEAWGANYGYTFGSGTRLTVV.

The V call is TRBV12-3 or TRBV12-4, the J call TRBJ2-7; 11 bases align to TRBD2. The CDR3 has 19 amino acids. Trimming cost V 3 bases and J 3 bases; bases outside gene matches: 16. The chain's CDR3 is CASSFRWASGRSHFYEQYF. The CDR3 nucleotides read TGTGCCAGCAGTTTTAGGTGGGCTAGCGGGAGGTCCCACTTCTACGAGCAGTACTTC.

The chain employs TRBV3-1 and TRBJ2-6; TRBD2 agrees at 13 bases. V was pared by 8 bases and J by 1 base, with 2 bases of the junction left unmatched. This CDR3 region has 16 residues. The germline gives CDR1 LGHDT, CDR2 YNNKEL (reference sequence). CDR3 coding DNA: TGTGCCAGCGAGGGACTAGCGGGATCTGGGGCCAACGTCCTGACTTTC. Translating it yields CASEGLAGSGANVLTF.

The V and J genes are TRBV3-1 and TRBJ2-5, with D tentatively TRBD1 (6 bases). The DNA end is a closer match to TRBJ2-7, so the J assignment may be wrong. The CDR3 runs to 15 residues. From germline, CDR1 is LGHDT and CDR2 YNNKEL (reference sequence). This CDR3 reads CASSQAGEFPYEQYF. The CDR3 DNA sequence: TGTGCCAGCAGCCAAGCAGGGGAGTTTCCCTACGAGCAGTACTTC.

This clonotype was counted only a few times. The rearrangement joins TRBV25-1 to TRBJ2-1; 7 bases align to TRBD2. Per the germline V gene, CDR1 is MGHDK and CDR2 is SYGVNS. This CDR3 has 16 amino acids. V trimming: 0 bases; J trimming: 7 bases; junction bases outside the gene matches: 9. CDR3 region: CASSEYLRGYTNEQFF. In DNA, the CDR3 is TGTGCCAGCAGTGAATATCTGCGGGGGTATACGAATGAGCAGTTCTTC.